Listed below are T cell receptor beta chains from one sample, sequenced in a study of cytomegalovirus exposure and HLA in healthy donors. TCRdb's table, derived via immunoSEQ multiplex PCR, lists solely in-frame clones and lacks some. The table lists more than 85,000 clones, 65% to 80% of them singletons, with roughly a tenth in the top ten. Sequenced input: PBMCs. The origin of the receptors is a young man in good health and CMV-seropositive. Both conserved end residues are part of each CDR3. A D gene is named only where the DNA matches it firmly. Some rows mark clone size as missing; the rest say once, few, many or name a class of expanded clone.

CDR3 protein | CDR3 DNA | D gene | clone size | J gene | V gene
CSVEDLLSEDLARIQYF | TGCAGCGTTGAAGATCTTCTGAGTGAGGATCTGGCTCGCATTCAGTACTTC | - | - | TRBJ2-4 | TRBV29-1
CASSLTKTGGFADTQYF | TGTGCCAGCAGCTTAACGAAGACAGGGGGGTTTGCAGATACGCAGTATTTT | TRBD1 | - | TRBJ2-3 | TRBV7-3
CASSLQGWGQETQYF | TGCGCCAGCAGCTTACAGGGGTGGGGTCAAGAGACCCAGTACTTC | TRBD1 | - | TRBJ2-5 | TRBV5-1
CASKPRRDSAGELFF | TGCGCCAGCAAACCGCGGCGGGACAGTGCCGGGGAGCTGTTTTTT | - | few | TRBJ2-2 | TRBV5-1
CASSSRQGNHYGYTF | TGTGCCAGCAGTTCCAGACAGGGCAATCACTATGGCTACACCTTC | TRBD1 | - | TRBJ1-2 | TRBV27
CASSAPGQGDTEAFF | TGTGCCAGTAGTGCTCCGGGACAGGGGGACACTGAAGCTTTCTTT | TRBD1 | - | TRBJ1-1 | TRBV19
CASSRSDRYTGELFF | TGTGCCAGCAGCCGAAGTGACAGATACACCGGGGAGCTGTTTTTT | - | - | TRBJ2-2 | TRBV2
CASSPLYGGAREQFF | TGTGCCAGTAGTCCTCTGTACGGGGGGGCGAGAGAGCAGTTCTTC | TRBD2 | - | TRBJ2-1 | TRBV19
CASSQDQLSGGSYNEQFF | TGCGCCAGCAGCCAAGATCAGCTTAGCGGGGGTTCCTACAATGAGCAGTTCTTC | TRBD2 | - | TRBJ2-1 | TRBV4-1
CASSSWDRGTAYNEQFF | TGTGCCAGCAGTTCCTGGGACAGGGGGACTGCCTACAATGAGCAGTTCTTC | TRBD1 | - | TRBJ2-1 | TRBV27
CSVVGGTGELFF | TGCAGCGTTGTGGGGGGGACCGGGGAGCTGTTTTTT | TRBD2 | - | TRBJ2-2 | TRBV29-1
CASSLNGGTARETQYF | TGTGCCAGCAGCTTAAACGGCGGGACAGCAAGGGAGACCCAGTACTTC | - | - | TRBJ2-5 | TRBV11-2
CASSIAQGDQPQHF | TGTGCCAGTAGTATAGCCCAGGGCGATCAGCCCCAGCATTTT | - | - | TRBJ1-5 | TRBV19
CASSSTVPNEKLFF | TGTGCCAGCAGTTCAACGGTTCCTAATGAAAAACTGTTTTTT | - | - | TRBJ1-4 | TRBV7-9
CASSPGQGGGGELFF | TGTGCCAGCAGTCCCGGACAGGGAGGTGGCGGGGAGCTGTTTTTT | TRBD1 | - | TRBJ2-2 | TRBV6-1
CASSEIPSGGELFF | TGTGCCAGCAGTGAAATTCCTAGCGGCGGGGAGCTGTTTTTT | TRBD2 | - | TRBJ2-2 | TRBV6-5
CATSTGTGELFF | TGTGCCACCAGCACAGGGACCGGGGAGCTGTTTTTT | - | - | TRBJ2-2 | TRBV15
CASSQDRNQPQHF | TGCGCCAGCAGCCAAGACAGGAATCAGCCCCAGCATTTT | - | few | TRBJ1-5 | TRBV4-3
CASSLSGQQNTEAFF | TGTGCCAGCAGCTTAAGCGGACAGCAGAACACTGAAGCTTTCTTT | - | - | TRBJ1-1 | TRBV7-9
CASSPGGSYEQYF | TGTGCCAGCAGTCCAGGGGGCTCCTACGAGCAGTACTTC | TRBD1 | - | TRBJ2-7 | TRBV28
CASSPGTAGGELFF | TGTGCCAGCAGCCCCGGGACAGCAGGCGGGGAGCTGTTTTTT | TRBD1 | - | TRBJ2-2 | TRBV6-6
CASSSSLKRGGIYEQFF | TGTGCCAGCAGCTCCTCCCTAAAGCGGGGGGGTATTTATGAGCAGTTCTTC | TRBD2 | - | TRBJ2-1 | TRBV9
CASSIPGQGRNYGYTF | TGTGCCAGTAGTATTCCGGGACAGGGGAGGAACTATGGCTACACCTTC | TRBD1 | - | TRBJ1-2 | TRBV19
CASSLGTVYEQYF | TGTGCCAGCAGCTTAGGCACCGTCTACGAGCAGTACTTC | - | once | TRBJ2-7 | TRBV7-3
CASSERVPPGLYEQYF | TGTGCCAGCAGTGAGCGGGTCCCCCCGGGCCTTTACGAGCAGTACTTC | - | - | TRBJ2-7 | TRBV2
CASSFGQGTGTDTQYF | TGCGCCAGCAGCTTCGGGCAGGGGACGGGTACAGATACGCAGTATTTT | - | - | TRBJ2-3 | TRBV5-1
CASSDLAGGGDTQYF | TGTGCCAGCAGTGATCTAGCGGGGGGGGGAGATACGCAGTATTTT | TRBD2 | - | TRBJ2-3 | TRBV6-1
CASSRDSHNEQFF | TGTGCCAGCAGCCGGGACAGCCACAATGAGCAGTTCTTC | TRBD1 | - | TRBJ2-1 | TRBV6-1
CATERGGNTDTQYF | TGTGCCACCGAGCGGGGGGGAAACACAGATACGCAGTATTTT | TRBD2 | - | TRBJ2-3 | TRBV10-3
CASSLVMVQTPNYGYTF | TGTGCCAGCAGCTTAGTCATGGTACAGACCCCTAACTATGGCTACACCTTC | - | few | TRBJ1-2 | TRBV7-8
CASSSGQNTEAFF | TGTGCCAGCAGTTCCGGACAGAACACTGAAGCTTTCTTT | - | - | TRBJ1-1 | TRBV7-2
CASNEADRGYEKLFF | TGCGCCAGCAATGAGGCGGACAGGGGGTACGAAAAACTGTTTTTT | TRBD1 | - | TRBJ1-4 | TRBV4-1
CASSEALPGNYNSPLHF | TGTGCCAGCAGTGAAGCCCTCCCGGGTAACTATAATTCACCCCTCCACTTT | - | - | TRBJ1-6 | TRBV6-1
CASSLLGTDSNQPQHF | TGTGCCAGCAGTTTACTCGGGACAGATAGCAATCAGCCCCAGCATTTT | TRBD1 | - | TRBJ1-5 | TRBV27
CASSLGRGEQFF | TGTGCCAGCAGCTTGGGAAGGGGGGAGCAGTTCTTC | - | - | TRBJ2-1 | TRBV7-3
CASSLAGDRGHGNYGYTF | TGCGCCAGCAGCTTGGCCGGGGACAGGGGGCATGGTAACTATGGCTACACCTTC | TRBD1 | - | TRBJ1-2 | TRBV5-1
CASSLTGGPDTQYF | TGTGCCAGCAGCCTCACGGGGGGCCCAGATACGCAGTATTTT | - | - | TRBJ2-3 | TRBV7-3
CASSEDFHNEQFF | TGTGCCAGCAGTGAAGACTTCCACAATGAGCAGTTCTTC | - | - | TRBJ2-1 | TRBV2
CASSRTGSGELFF | TGTGCCAGCAGCCGCACAGGTTCCGGGGAGCTGTTTTTT | - | - | TRBJ2-2 | TRBV7-6
CASSPLQGGNTIYF | TGCGCCAGCAGCCCCCTACAGGGTGGAAACACCATATATTTT | - | - | TRBJ1-3 | TRBV5-1